This T cell receptor (beta chain) was captured in a study of neoadjuvant anti-PD-1 for oral cavity cancer. Study as a whole: Before surgery, most patients got three to four biweekly 3 mg/kg nivolumab doses.

The assay was immunoSEQ multiplex PCR, and TCRdb's table has in-frame clones only and misses some. The profile shows about 72,000 clones, around 80% of them singletons. This CDR3 spans 14 amino acids. V lost 1 base and J lost 3; bases outside the gene matches: 0. Germline V gives CDR1 SGHNT, CDR2 YENEEA. This clone was seen a single time. The rearrangement joins TRBV11-3 to TRBJ2-5; TRBD1 matches 9 bases. Sequenced here: PBMCs, sampled before nivolumab (anti-PD-1) treatment. The source is a person aged 35 to 85 with oral cavity squamous cell carcinoma. The CDR3 coding sequence is TGTGCCAGCAGCTTAGGGGACAGGGAAGAGACCCAGTACTTC. It codes for CASSLGDREETQYF.